This T cell receptor beta chain stems from a study of control samples from healthy donors and cancer patients. Assay used: immunoSEQ multiplex PCR; TCRdb lists only in-frame clones, some missing. The sample has some 130,000 clones; approximately 89% are singletons. V lost 3 bases and J 8 bases, leaving 5 bases between the germline ends. CDR1 is SGHTS and CDR2 is YDEGEE in the germline V gene. This CDR3 spans 11 amino acids. The chain joins TRBV5-8 to TRBJ1-4, with D unresolved. The clonotype was recovered from a man in his fifties with head and neck cancer. The sequenced sample consisted of PBMCs. CDR3 DNA: TGTGCCAGCAGCTACCTCGAAAAACTGTTTTTT. Translated, it gives CASSYLEKLFF.